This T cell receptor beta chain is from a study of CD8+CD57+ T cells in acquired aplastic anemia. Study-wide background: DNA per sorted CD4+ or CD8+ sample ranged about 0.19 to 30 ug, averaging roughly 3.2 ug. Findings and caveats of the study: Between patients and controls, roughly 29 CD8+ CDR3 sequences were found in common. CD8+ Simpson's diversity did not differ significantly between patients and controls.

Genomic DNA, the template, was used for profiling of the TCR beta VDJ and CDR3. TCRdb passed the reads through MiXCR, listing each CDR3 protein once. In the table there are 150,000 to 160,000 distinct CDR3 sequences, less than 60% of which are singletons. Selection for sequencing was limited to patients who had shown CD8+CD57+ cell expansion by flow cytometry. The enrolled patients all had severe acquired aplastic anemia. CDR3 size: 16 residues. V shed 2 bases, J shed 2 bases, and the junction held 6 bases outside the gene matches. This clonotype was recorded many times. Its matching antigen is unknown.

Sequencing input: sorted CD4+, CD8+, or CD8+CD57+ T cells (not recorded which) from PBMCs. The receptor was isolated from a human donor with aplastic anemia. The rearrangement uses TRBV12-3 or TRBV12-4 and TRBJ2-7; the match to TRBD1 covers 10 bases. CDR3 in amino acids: CASSLRDRGLPYEQYF. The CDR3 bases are TGTGCCAGCAGTTTAAGGGACAGGGGCCTTCCCTACGAGCAGTACTTC.